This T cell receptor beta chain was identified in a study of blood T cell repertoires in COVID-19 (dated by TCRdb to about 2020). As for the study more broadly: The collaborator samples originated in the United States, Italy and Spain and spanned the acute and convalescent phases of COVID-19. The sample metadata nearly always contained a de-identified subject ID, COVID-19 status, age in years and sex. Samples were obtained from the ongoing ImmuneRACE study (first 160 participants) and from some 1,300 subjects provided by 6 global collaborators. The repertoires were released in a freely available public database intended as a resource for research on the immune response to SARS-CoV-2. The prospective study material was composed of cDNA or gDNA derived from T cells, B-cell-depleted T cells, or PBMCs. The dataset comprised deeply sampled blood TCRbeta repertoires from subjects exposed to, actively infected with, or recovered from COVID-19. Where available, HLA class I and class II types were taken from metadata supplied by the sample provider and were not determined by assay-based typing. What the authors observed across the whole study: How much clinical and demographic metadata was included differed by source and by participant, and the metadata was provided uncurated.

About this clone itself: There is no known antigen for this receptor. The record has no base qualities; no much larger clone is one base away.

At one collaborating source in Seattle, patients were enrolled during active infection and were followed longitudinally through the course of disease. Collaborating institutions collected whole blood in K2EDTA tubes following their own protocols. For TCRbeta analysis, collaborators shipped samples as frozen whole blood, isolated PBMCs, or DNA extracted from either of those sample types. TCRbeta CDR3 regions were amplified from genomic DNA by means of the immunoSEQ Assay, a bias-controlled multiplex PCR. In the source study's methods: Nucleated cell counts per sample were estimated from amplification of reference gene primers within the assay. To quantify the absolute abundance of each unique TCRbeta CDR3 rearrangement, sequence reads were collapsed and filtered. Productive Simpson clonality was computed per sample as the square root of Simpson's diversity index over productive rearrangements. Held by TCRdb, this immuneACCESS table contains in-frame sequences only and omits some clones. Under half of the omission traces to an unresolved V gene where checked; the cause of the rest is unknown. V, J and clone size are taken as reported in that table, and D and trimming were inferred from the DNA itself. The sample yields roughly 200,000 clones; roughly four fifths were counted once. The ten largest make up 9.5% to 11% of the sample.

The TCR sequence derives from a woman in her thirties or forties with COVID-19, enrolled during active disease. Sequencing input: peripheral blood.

DNA sequence: TGTGCCAGCAGCTTCTCGGGGAACACGCAGTATTTT. Its protein product is CASSFSGNTQYF. The sequence links TRBV5-4 to TRBJ2-3, with TRBD2 as a weak D call on 5 bases. V lost 2 bases and J lost 9 bases; the stretch between them is 10 bases long. The cysteine opens and the phenylalanine closes a CDR3 of 12 amino acids. CDR3 DNA only is kept here, 36 bases in frame from base 1. The germline V gene (reference sequence) provides CDR1 SGHNT and CDR2 YYREEE.